The 29 T cell receptor beta chains presented below share a single source sample, sequenced in a study of blood T cell repertoires in COVID-19. Clones were sequenced by immunoSEQ multiplex PCR, and TCRdb holds only the in-frame ones, with some missing. The sample contains more than 150,000 clones, roughly 90% of which appear only once. The sample consisted of peripheral blood. The source is a man in his forties or fifties with acute or convalescent COVID-19.

The chain carries TRBV7-9 and TRBJ1-2; D is perhaps TRBD1 (5 bases). The V gene lost 4 bases and the J gene lost 2 bases, with 11 bases spanning the gap. Looked up from germline, CDR1 is SEHNR and CDR2 is FQNEAQ (reference sequence). The CDR3 is 14 residues long. The CDR3 reads CASSSSGDNYGYTF. CDR3 coding DNA: TGTGCCAGCAGCTCAAGCGGGGACAACTATGGCTACACCTTC.

The DNA of the CDR3 is TGTGCCACCAGCAGAGACCCGACACGATCCTACGAGCAGTACTTC. Its translation is CATSRDPTRSYEQYF. The rearrangement uses TRBV15 and TRBJ2-7; D not certain. This CDR3 is 15 amino acids long. The V end lost 0 bases, the J end lost 1 base, and 10 bases lay between the germline ends. Germline V lookup: CDR1 LNHNV, CDR2 YYDKDF (reference sequence).

The chain couples TRBV24-1 to TRBJ2-2; perhaps TRBD2 as D (5 bases). CDR3 length: 16 residues. From germline, CDR1 is KGHDR and CDR2 SFDVKD. V was shortened by 9 bases and J by 1 base, with 17 bases between the two germline ends. The CDR3: CATSHRGNLNTGELFF. CDR3 nucleotides: TGTGCCACCTCCCACCGAGGGAATCTGAACACCGGGGAGCTGTTTTTT.

The chain couples TRBV19 to TRBJ1-6; 9 bases line up with TRBD1. Looked up from germline, CDR1 is LNHDA and CDR2 is SQIVND (reference sequence). CDR3 length equals 15 residues. With 4 bases clipped from V and 6 bases from J, the junction kept 4 bases outside the gene matches. The chain's CDR3 is CASSTGQGINSPLHF. CDR3 sequence (DNA): TGTGCCAGTAGTACTGGACAGGGGATTAATTCACCCCTCCACTTT.

The rearrangement uses TRBV6-2 or TRBV6-3 and TRBJ1-5, with TRBD1 matching 7 bases. The V gene end was trimmed by 3 bases and the J gene end by 6 bases; junction bases not matched to a gene: 11. Germline V lookup: CDR1 MNHEY, CDR2 SVGEGT. The CDR3 runs 16 residues. CDR3 DNA sequence: TGTGCCAGCAGTTATTCCCCCAACAGGGGTGTTCAGCCCCAGCATTTT. Encoded protein: CASSYSPNRGVQPQHF.

The table lists this clone with a few counts. The rearrangement uses TRBV11-2 and TRBJ2-3, with TRBD2 matching 8 bases. Trimming at V came to 5 bases and at J to 6 bases, leaving 4 bases not matched to a gene. CDR3 length: 13 amino acids. CDR1 SGHAT and CDR2 FQNNGV come from the germline V gene. The CDR3: CASSAGTRDTQYF. CDR3 nucleotides: TGTGCCAGCAGCGCCGGGACTAGGGATACGCAGTATTTT.

The J gene is TRBJ2-2, the V gene TRBV19; D might be TRBD2 (6 bases). Germline V lookup: CDR1 LNHDA, CDR2 SQIVND (reference sequence). The CDR3 is made up of 13 amino acids. V was pared by 7 bases and J by 4 bases, with 10 bases between. CDR3 sequence: CASTGGVTGELFF. The CDR3 region has the DNA TGTGCCAGTACCGGGGGAGTCACCGGGGAGCTGTTTTTT. Supplemented by reference TRBV19 and TRBJ2-2, the full variable domain reads DGGITQSPKYLFRKEGQNVTLSCEQNLNHDAMYWYRQDPGQGLRLIYYSQIVNDFQKGDIAEGYSVSREKKESFPLTVTSAQKNPTAFYLCASTGGVTGELFFGEGSRLTVL.

The chain is built from TRBV7-9 and TRBJ2-2; perhaps TRBD1 as D (5 bases). This CDR3 region has 18 residues. From germline, CDR1 is SEHNR and CDR2 FQNEAQ (reference sequence). With 6 bases removed from V and 2 bases from J, the gap between germline ends came to 22 bases. The CDR3 sequence is CASSKSTGRWGNTGELFF. CDR3 in DNA: TGTGCCAGCAGTAAAAGCACAGGAAGGTGGGGTAACACCGGGGAGCTGTTTTTT.

The chain recombines TRBV6-1 with TRBJ1-4; the match to TRBD1 covers 7 bases. The junction had 8 bases not matched to a gene; V was cut back by 2 bases and J by 5 bases. CDR1 is MNHNS and CDR2 is SASEGT in the germline V gene. This CDR3 region has 16 residues. CDR3 amino acids: CASSEFAWDSNEKLFF. The CDR3 region has the DNA TGTGCCAGCAGTGAATTCGCTTGGGACAGCAATGAAAAACTGTTTTTT.

V is TRBV29-1 and J is TRBJ2-1; TRBD2 matches at 13 bases. The V gene end was trimmed by 6 bases and the J gene end by 10 bases; junction bases not matched to a gene: 9. The CDR3 sequence is 14 residues long. Germline V gene lookup returns CDR1 SQVTM and CDR2 ANQGSEA. This CDR3 reads CSVDTSGRAGEQFF. The CDR3 DNA follows: TGCAGCGTAGATACTAGCGGGAGGGCCGGGGAGCAGTTCTTC.

This clone showed up just a few times. V and J are TRBV10-1 and TRBJ1-6; D is perhaps TRBD1 (5 bases). Trimming left V 8 bases short and J 4 bases short, with 18 bases between. Per germline, CDR1 WNHNN and CDR2 SYGVQD (reference sequence). This CDR3 has 16 amino acids. CDR3 bases: TGCGCCAGCGGCCCGACAGAGAAGGCGTATAATTCACCCCTCCACTTT. Translation: CASGPTEKAYNSPLHF.

J is TRBJ2-1 and V is TRBV14; no reliable D call. This CDR3 is built from 13 residues. CDR1 and CDR2 (germline): SGHDN, FVKESK. The V end lost 1 base, the J end lost 4 bases, and 5 bases lay between the germline ends. As DNA, the CDR3 is TGTGCCAGCAGCCAAGGTCGGTACAATGAGCAGTTCTTC. Translation: CASSQGRYNEQFF.

The rearrangement uses TRBV10-3 and TRBJ1-1, with D perhaps matching TRBD1 (6 bases). Trimming took off 3 bases at V and 0 bases at J, with 11 bases between the two ends. This CDR3 is 15 amino acids long. The germline V gene has CDR1 ENHRY and CDR2 SYGVKD. The CDR3 DNA sequence: TGTGCCATCAGTGACGGACAGACCATGAACACTGAAGCTTTCTTT. Its protein is CAISDGQTMNTEAFF.

The rearrangement links TRBV27 to TRBJ2-6; D is perhaps TRBD1 (6 bases). CDR3 size: 15 residues. The germline V gene has CDR1 MNHEY and CDR2 SMNVEV (reference sequence). With 11 bases removed from V and 0 bases from J, the gap between germline ends came to 14 bases. This chain's CDR3 is CASGRGYSGANVLTF. The CDR3 nucleotides read TGTGCCTCTGGAAGGGGGTACTCTGGGGCCAACGTCCTGACTTTC. Filled out from reference TRBV27 and TRBJ2-6, the complete variable domain reads EAQVTQNPRYLITVTGKKLTVTCSQNMNHEYMSWYRQDPGLGLRQIYYSMNVEVTDKGDVPEGYKVSRKEKRNFPLILESPSPNQTSLYFCASGRGYSGANVLTFGAGSRLTVL.

The V call is TRBV6-6, the J call TRBJ2-5; 9 nucleotides line up with TRBD1. Per germline, CDR1 MNHNY and CDR2 SVGAGI (reference sequence). This CDR3 is built from 16 residues. Trimming at V came to 6 bases and at J to 0 bases, leaving 8 bases not matched to a gene. The CDR3: CASSRQGVRNQETQYF. CDR3 coding DNA: TGTGCCAGCAGCAGACAGGGGGTAAGGAACCAAGAGACCCAGTACTTC.

This clone was counted a single time. V is TRBV19 and J is TRBJ2-3; TRBD2 is a possible D gene (5 bases). Trimming pared 4 bases from V and 2 bases from J, leaving 7 bases between. The length of the CDR3 is 13 residues. Germline CDR1 reads LNHDA; CDR2 reads SQIVND (reference sequence). The CDR3 region is CASSTGNTDTQYF. The CDR3 nucleotides read TGTGCCAGTAGTACGGGAAACACAGATACGCAGTATTTT.

The chain uses TRBV28 and TRBJ2-7; 9 bases match TRBD1. The CDR3 consists of 15 residues. The V and J ends lost 3 bases and 7 bases, in that order; junction bases with no gene match: 10. Germline CDR1 MDHEN, CDR2 SYDVKM. CDR3 sequence reads: CASSFAGTGRREQYF. The DNA of the CDR3 is TGTGCCAGCAGTTTCGCCGGGACAGGGCGTCGAGAGCAGTACTTC.

The rearrangement joins TRBV14 to TRBJ2-5; TRBD2 matches 10 bases. The CDR3 is 15 residues long. The trim removed 4 bases at V and 2 bases at J, leaving 4 bases unmatched. Per germline, CDR1 SGHDN and CDR2 FVKESK. The CDR3 here is CASSPGLAAQETQYF. The CDR3 nucleotides read TGTGCCAGCAGCCCCGGACTAGCGGCTCAAGAGACCCAGTACTTC.

CDR3 region: CASSVTGTADSYEQYF. The CDR3 DNA is TGTGCCAGCAGCGTGACCGGGACAGCCGACTCCTACGAGCAGTACTTC. The chain has TRBV9 and TRBJ2-7; 7 bases fit TRBD1. The V segment lost 2 bases and the J segment 0 bases; nucleotides outside the gene matches: 8. Germline CDR1 SGDLS, CDR2 YYNGEE. There are 16 residues in the CDR3. The full variable domain, with the rest looked up from reference TRBV9 and TRBJ2-7, is DSGVTQTPKHLITATGQRVTLRCSPRSGDLSVYWYQQSLDQGLQFLIQYYNGEERAKGNILERFSAQQFPDLHSELNLSSLELGDSALYFCASSVTGTADSYEQYFGPGTRLTVT.

The gene calls are TRBV19 and TRBJ1-3; 11 bases fit TRBD1. Germline V gives CDR1 LNHDA, CDR2 SQIVND (reference sequence). J lost 4 bases, V lost 7 bases, and 12 bases had no gene match. This CDR3 comprises 17 residues. CDR3 in amino acids: CASNDHGQGAEGNTIYF. CDR3 in DNA: TGTGCCAGTAACGACCATGGACAGGGGGCGGAAGGAAACACCATATATTTT.

The rearrangement joins TRBV4-2 to TRBJ1-2; 7 bases are a match to TRBD1. This CDR3 has 17 amino acids. Losses at the gene ends were 1 base for V and 0 bases for J; bases not matched to a gene: 8. In germline, CDR1 is LGHNA, CDR2 YNFKEQ. In nucleotides, the CDR3 is TGTGCCAGCAGCCAAGCTACTACAGGGGTGACTAACTATGGCTACACCTTC. Translated: CASSQATTGVTNYGYTF.

The chain couples TRBV7-8 to TRBJ1-5; 7 bases are a match to TRBD1. CDR3 length: 14 residues. V gave up 3 bases and J gave up 9 bases; unmatched junction bases: 8. CDR1 and CDR2 (germline): SGHVS, FQNEAQ. The DNA for the CDR3 is TGTGCCAGCAGCTTTCAGGGGGAGATCTCGCCCCAGCATTTT. Translation gives CASSFQGEISPQHF.

The J gene is TRBJ2-2, the V gene TRBV2, with a possible D match to TRBD2 (5 bases). Germline V gives CDR1 SNHLY, CDR2 FYNNEI. The CDR3 consists of 15 residues. Trimming took 1 base from V and 4 from J, leaving 10 bases between them. The CDR3 DNA reads TGTGCCAGCAGTGAAGATAGAGGGAGCACCGGGGAGCTGTTTTTT. The encoded protein is CASSEDRGSTGELFF.

The genes are TRBV18 and TRBJ2-1; 9 bases are shared with TRBD2. The V segment lost 8 bases and the J segment 6 bases; nucleotides outside the gene matches: 8. CDR1 is KGHSH, CDR2 LQKENI, per germline. The CDR3 runs 14 residues. In DNA form, the CDR3 reads TGTGCCAGCAGGGGACTAGCCGACTCCAATGAGCAGTTCTTC. Residues: CASRGLADSNEQFF. The full variable domain, completed using reference TRBV18 and TRBJ2-1, is NAGVMQNPRHLVRRRGQEARLRCSPMKGHSHVYWYRQLPEEGLKFMVYLQKENIIDESGMPKERFSAEFPKEGPSILRIQQVVRGDSAAYFCASRGLADSNEQFFGPGTRLTVL.

This chain connects TRBV28 to TRBJ1-2, with TRBD1 identical over 8 bases. This CDR3 is built from 15 residues. Germline CDR1 MDHEN, CDR2 SYDVKM. Trimming at V came to 4 bases and at J to 3 bases, leaving 7 bases not matched to a gene. CDR3 protein: CASSSGQGADYGYTF. In nucleotides, the CDR3 is TGTGCCAGCAGTTCCGGGCAGGGGGCTGACTATGGCTACACCTTC.

The table lists this clone with a count of one. The chain is built from TRBV5-4 and TRBJ1-2; TRBD1 aligns across 8 bases. Trimming removed 0 bases from V and 2 bases from J; junction bases left unmatched: 6. The CDR3 runs to 16 residues. Germline V gene data show CDR1 as SGHNT and CDR2 as YYREEE (reference sequence). The CDR3 nucleotides are TGTGCCAGCAGCTTGGCCTTCGGACAGGGAAACTATGGCTACACCTTC. Translating gives CASSLAFGQGNYGYTF. Using reference TRBV5-4 and TRBJ1-2 for the parts outside the CDR3, the full variable domain is ETGVTQSPTHLIKTRGQQVTLRCSSQSGHNTVSWYQQALGQGPQFIFQYYREEENGRGNFPPRFSGLQFPNYSSELNVNALELDDSALYLCASSLAFGQGNYGYTFGSGTRLTVV.

This clone was seen a handful of times. The rearrangement links TRBV4-1 to TRBJ2-7; 8 nucleotides line up with TRBD1. There are 14 residues in the CDR3. CDR1 is MGHRA, CDR2 YSYEKL, per germline. Trimming cost V 5 bases and J 7 bases; bases outside gene matches: 10. CDR3: CASSMRTGPEEQYF. CDR3 sequence (DNA): TGCGCCAGCAGCATGAGGACAGGGCCCGAGGAGCAGTACTTC.

The V call is TRBV7-2, the J call TRBJ1-3; D is undetermined. The V end lost 3 bases, the J end lost 0 bases, and 6 bases lay between the germline ends. The CDR3 is made up of 14 amino acids. CDR1 is SGHTA and CDR2 is FQGNSA in the germline V gene. CDR3 sequence (DNA): TGTGCCAGCAGCTTCGGGAGCTCTGGAAACACCATATATTTT. It translates to CASSFGSSGNTIYF.

The chain has TRBV7-8 and TRBJ1-3; D is ambiguous. From germline, CDR1 is SGHVS and CDR2 FQNEAQ. The CDR3 extends over 17 amino acids. Deletions cut 2 bases from V and 3 bases from J, with 17 bases between. CDR3 nucleotide sequence: TGTGCCAGCAGCTTAAGGCGGGGTGCCCGGCTTGGAAACACCATATATTTT. Protein sequence: CASSLRRGARLGNTIYF.